This is a list of T cell receptor beta chains from one sample in a study of T cells in Graves' hyperthyroidism and ophthalmopathy. From the multiplex PCR reads, TCRdb called clonotypes with MiXCR, one entry per CDR3 protein. The table includes about 700,000 distinct CDR3 sequences, 11% to 15% detected once. The sample was blood. Receptors were obtained from a woman aged 18-29 years with Graves' hyperthyroidism. Both conserved end residues are part of each CDR3. A D gene is named only where the DNA matches it firmly. Only some rows state a clone size, as once, few, many or a class for expanded clones.

D gene | J gene | V gene | clone size | CDR3 protein | CDR3 DNA
. | TRBJ1-1 | TRBV27 | . | CASSYNRPGSAFF | TGTGCCAGCAGTTATAACAGGCCTGGAAGCGCTTTCTTT
. | TRBJ1-2 | TRBV7-3 | many | CASSLMVLSNYGYTF | TGTGCCAGCAGCTTAATGGTTCTTTCTAACTATGGCTACACCTTC
. | TRBJ2-2 | TRBV6-1 | once | CASRTVRSGELFF | TGTGCCAGCAGGACAGTTCGGTCCGGGGAGCTGTTTTTT
TRBD2 | TRBJ2-1 | TRBV6-1 | many | CASSSITDPGGNEQFF | TGTGCCAGCAGTTCTATCACAGACCCGGGGGGTAATGAGCAGTTCTTC
. | TRBJ2-1 | TRBV14 | many | CASSQGQGNYNEQFF | TGTGCCAGCAGCCAAGGTCAGGGGAACTACAATGAGCAGTTCTTC
. | TRBJ1-1 | TRBV6-5 | . | CASSSSRTSEAFF | TGTGCCAGCAGTTCGTCCAGAACCTCTGAAGCTTTCTTT
. | TRBJ1-5 | TRBV20-1 | many | CSANEQGSTSQPQHF | TGCAGTGCAAACGAACAGGGAAGTACCTCTCAGCCCCAGCATTTT
TRBD2 | TRBJ2-7 | TRBV20-1 | many | CSARGLAGIYEQYF | TGCAGTGCACGAGGACTAGCGGGAATATACGAGCAGTACTTC
. | TRBJ2-1 | TRBV3-1 | many | CASSQRRGAGYNEQFF | TGTGCCAGCAGCCAACGTAGGGGAGCTGGATACAATGAGCAGTTCTTC
. | TRBJ2-2 | TRBV7-8 | many | CGSAGSWTGELFF | TGTGGCTCTGCCGGGAGCTGGACCGGGGAGCTGTTTTTT
. | TRBJ2-3 | TRBV27 | . | CASSFVDGTDTQYF | TGTGCCAGCAGTTTTGTGGACGGCACAGATACGCAGTATTTT
. | TRBJ1-1 | TRBV4-1 | many | CASSQGPRWNTEAFF | TGCGCCAGCAGCCAAGGCCCCCGGTGGAACACTGAAGCTTTCTTT
TRBD2 | TRBJ2-3 | TRBV7-9 | many | CASSSGQGLAADTQYF | TGTGCCAGCAGCTCCGGCCAGGGACTAGCGGCAGATACGCAGTATTTT
TRBD2 | TRBJ2-1 | TRBV27 | . | CAGSLIKRGNNEQFF | TGTGCCGGCAGTTTAATCAAGCGGGGGAACAATGAGCAGTTCTTC
. | TRBJ2-1 | TRBV29-1 | . | CSVNLKGGAFNEQFF | TGCAGCGTCAATCTAAAGGGGGGAGCGTTCAATGAGCAGTTCTTC
. | TRBJ1-6 | TRBV7-6 | many | CASSLGRVSGRNSPLHF | TGTGCCAGCAGCTTAGGCAGGGTTAGCGGCCGGAATTCACCCCTCCACTTT
. | TRBJ2-1 | TRBV6-2/TRBV6-3 | . | CASPEGVPGGSYNEQFF | TGTGCCTCCCCCGAGGGAGTCCCCGGGGGCTCCTACAATGAGCAGTTCTTC
TRBD2 | TRBJ2-3 | TRBV4-3 | few | CASSQDRGLAVTDTQYF | TGCGCCAGCAGCCAAGATCGGGGACTAGCGGTCACAGATACGCAGTATTTT
. | TRBJ2-5 | TRBV29-1 | . | CSVVRETQYF | TGCAGCGTTGTCAGAGAGACCCAGTACTTC
. | TRBJ2-5 | TRBV30 | few | CAWKGGQETQYF | TGTGCCTGGAAGGGGGGCCAAGAGACCCAGTACTTC
TRBD2 | TRBJ2-1 | TRBV7-9 | . | CASSLRLAGHEQFF | TGTGCCAGCAGCTTAAGACTAGCGGGACACGAGCAGTTCTTC
TRBD2 | TRBJ2-2 | TRBV30 | . | CAWELAGANTGELFF | TGTGCCTGGGAATTAGCGGGTGCGAACACCGGGGAGCTGTTTTTT
TRBD1 | TRBJ2-3 | TRBV9 | few | CASSSNPGQGDTDTQYF | TGTGCCAGCAGTTCGAATCCGGGACAGGGGGACACAGATACGCAGTATTTT
. | TRBJ2-7 | TRBV2 | many | CASSESGGLYYEQYF | TGTGCCAGCAGTGAGTCAGGGGGACTATACTACGAGCAGTACTTC
. | TRBJ2-7 | TRBV15 | many | CATSRDRGRAMEQYF | TGTGCCACCAGCAGAGATCGCGGCAGGGCTATGGAGCAGTACTTC
. | TRBJ1-1 | TRBV3-1 | many | CASSQGARAEAFF | TGTGCCAGCAGCCAAGGAGCCAGGGCTGAAGCTTTCTTT
TRBD2 | TRBJ2-1 | TRBV13 | many | CASSDGLARGNEQFF | TGTGCCAGCAGCGACGGACTAGCTCGCGGCAATGAGCAGTTCTTC
TRBD1 | TRBJ2-7 | TRBV4-1 | . | CASSRRDRDYEQYF | TGCGCCAGCAGCCGTCGGGACAGGGACTACGAGCAGTACTTC
TRBD2 | TRBJ2-1 | TRBV7-9 | once | CASSIRVRLAGDRSYNEQFF | TGTGCCAGCAGTATCCGGGTTCGGCTAGCGGGAGATCGGTCCTACAATGAGCAGTTCTTC
. | TRBJ2-7 | TRBV28 | many | CASARGDSPLYEQYF | TGTGCCAGCGCCAGGGGCGATTCACCCCTCTACGAGCAGTACTTC
. | TRBJ1-1 | TRBV3-1 | many | CASSLVGSTEAFF | TGTGCCAGCAGCCTGGTCGGGAGTACTGAAGCTTTCTTT
. | TRBJ1-5 | TRBV7-2 | many | CASSPQSGAYFNQPQHF | TGTGCCAGCAGCCCACAGTCAGGGGCTTACTTCAATCAGCCCCAGCATTTT
. | TRBJ2-5 | TRBV28 | . | CASRSFLQTQETQYF | TGTGCCAGCAGATCCTTCTTGCAGACCCAAGAGACCCAGTACTTC
TRBD2 | TRBJ2-1 | TRBV29-1 | . | CSGVRTSGSYEQFF | TGCAGCGGAGTTCGGACTAGCGGGAGTTACGAGCAGTTCTTC
. | TRBJ1-4 | TRBV20-1 | few | CSARYRRTTNEKLFF | TGCAGTGCTAGATACAGGAGAACAACTAATGAAAAACTGTTTTTT
. | TRBJ2-6 | TRBV3-1 | many | CASSQDPPDYLGGANVLTF | TGTGCCAGCAGCCAAGATCCGCCGGATTACCTAGGTGGGGCCAACGTCCTGACTTTC
TRBD2 | TRBJ2-5 | TRBV7-6 | many | CASSFAGGPKETQYF | TGTGCCAGCAGCTTTGCGGGAGGGCCTAAAGAGACCCAGTACTTC
TRBD1 | TRBJ1-2 | TRBV5-1 | . | CASSLEDRRHGYAF | TGCGCCAGCAGCTTGGAGGACAGGCGCCATGGCTACGCCTTC
. | TRBJ1-2 | TRBV18 | . | CASSPSSLYGYTF | TGTGCCAGCTCACCGAGTTCCCTCTATGGCTACACCTTC
TRBD2 | TRBJ2-1 | TRBV6-5 | few | CASSSVAGSPGRQFF | TGTGCCAGCAGTTCTGTAGCGGGGTCGCCTGGGAGGCAGTTCTTC
. | TRBJ1-1 | TRBV20-1 | many | CSASDRRKMNTEAFF | TGCAGTGCTAGCGACAGGCGGAAAATGAACACTGAAGCTTTCTTT
TRBD1 | TRBJ1-5 | TRBV13 | many | CASSRRGHSGQPQHF | TGTGCCAGCAGCCGAAGGGGGCACTCGGGTCAGCCCCAGCATTTT
. | TRBJ1-2 | TRBV6-2/TRBV6-3 | few | CASSPKGRGYGYTF | TGTGCCAGCAGCCCTAAGGGTAGGGGCTATGGCTACACCTTC
. | TRBJ2-4 | TRBV19 | . | CASSILAKNIQYF | TGTGCCAGTAGTATCCTAGCCAAAAACATTCAGTACTTC
TRBD2 | TRBJ2-2 | TRBV11-2 | few | CASSLLAALLNTGELFF | TGTGCCAGCAGCTTACTAGCGGCCCTATTGAACACCGGGGAGCTGTTTTTT
TRBD2 | TRBJ2-1 | TRBV5-4 | . | CASSGLAGDPNEQFF | TGTGCCAGCAGCGGACTAGCGGGAGATCCTAATGAGCAGTTCTTC